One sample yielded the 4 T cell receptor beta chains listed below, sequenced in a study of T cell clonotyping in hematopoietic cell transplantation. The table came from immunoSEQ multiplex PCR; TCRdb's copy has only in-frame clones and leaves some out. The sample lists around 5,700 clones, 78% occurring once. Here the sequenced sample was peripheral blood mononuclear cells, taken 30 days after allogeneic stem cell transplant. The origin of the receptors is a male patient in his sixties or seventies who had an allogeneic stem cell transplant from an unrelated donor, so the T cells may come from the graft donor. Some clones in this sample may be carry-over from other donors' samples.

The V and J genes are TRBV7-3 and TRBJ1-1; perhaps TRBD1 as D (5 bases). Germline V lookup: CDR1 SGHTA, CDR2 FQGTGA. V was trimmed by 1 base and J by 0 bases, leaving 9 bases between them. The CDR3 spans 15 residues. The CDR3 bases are TGTGCCAGCAGCTTAAACCCCAGGGTGAACACTGAAGCTTTCTTT. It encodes CASSLNPRVNTEAFF.

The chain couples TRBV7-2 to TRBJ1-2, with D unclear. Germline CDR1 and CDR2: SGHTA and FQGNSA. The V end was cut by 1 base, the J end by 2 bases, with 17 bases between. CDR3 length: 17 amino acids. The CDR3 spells CASSLVIQAPRNYGYTF. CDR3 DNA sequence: TGTGCCAGCAGCTTAGTGATCCAGGCCCCTAGAAACTATGGCTACACCTTC.

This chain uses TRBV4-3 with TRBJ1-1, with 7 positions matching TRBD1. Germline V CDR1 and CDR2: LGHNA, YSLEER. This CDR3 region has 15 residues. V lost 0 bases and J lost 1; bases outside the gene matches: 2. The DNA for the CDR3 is TGCGCCAGCAGCCAAGATGACAGGGAGAACACTGAAGCTTTCTTT. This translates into CASSQDDRENTEAFF.

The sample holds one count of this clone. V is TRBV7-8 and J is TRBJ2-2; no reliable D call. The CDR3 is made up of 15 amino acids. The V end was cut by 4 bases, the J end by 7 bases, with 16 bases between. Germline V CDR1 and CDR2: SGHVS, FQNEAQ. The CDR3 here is CASSSTPSRVGELFF. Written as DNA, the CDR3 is TGTGCCAGCAGCTCAACTCCATCCCGGGTCGGGGAGCTGTTTTTT. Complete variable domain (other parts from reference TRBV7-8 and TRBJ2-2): GAGVSQSPRYKVAKRGQDVALRCDPISGHVSLFWYQQALGQGPEFLTYFQNEAQLDKSGLPSDRFFAERPEGSVSTLKIQRTQQEDSAVYLCASSSTPSRVGELFFGEGSRLTVL.